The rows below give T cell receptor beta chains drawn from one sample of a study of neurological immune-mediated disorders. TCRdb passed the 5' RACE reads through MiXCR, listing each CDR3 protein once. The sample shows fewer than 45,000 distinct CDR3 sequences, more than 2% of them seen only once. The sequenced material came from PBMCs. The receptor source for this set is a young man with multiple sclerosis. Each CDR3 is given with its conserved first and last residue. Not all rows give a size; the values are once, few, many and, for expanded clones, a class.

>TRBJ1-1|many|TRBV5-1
CASSLEPQAEAFF
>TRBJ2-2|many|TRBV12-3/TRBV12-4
CASSFGGPNTGELFF
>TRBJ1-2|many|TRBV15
CATSRQGPANYGYTF
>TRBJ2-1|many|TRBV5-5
CASSLVRGTEQFF
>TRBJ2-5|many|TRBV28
CASSLPGTGAQETQYF
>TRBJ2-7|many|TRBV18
CASSPGGNPTYEQYF
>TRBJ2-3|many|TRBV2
CASSVRYNPTDTQYF
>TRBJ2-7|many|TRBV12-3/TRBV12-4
CASSLMGQNHEQYF
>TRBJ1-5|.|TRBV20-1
CSARATLNQPQHF
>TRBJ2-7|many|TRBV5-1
CASSLEGRDYEQYF
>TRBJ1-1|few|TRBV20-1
CSARNRGTEAFF
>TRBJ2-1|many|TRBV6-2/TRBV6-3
CASKTQAGGPPNEQFF
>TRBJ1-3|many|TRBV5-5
CASSLALFSGNTIYF
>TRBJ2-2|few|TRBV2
CASSRTGNTGELFF
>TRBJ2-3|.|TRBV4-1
CASSHAGRATDTQYF
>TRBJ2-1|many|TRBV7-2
CASRPAGGRSYNEQFF
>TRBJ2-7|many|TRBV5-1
CASSSLDTSIYEQYF
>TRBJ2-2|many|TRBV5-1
CASRLAGGTNTGELFF
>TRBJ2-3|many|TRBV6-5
CASSRTVGGMQYF
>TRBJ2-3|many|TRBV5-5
CASSLAGGQTTDTQYF
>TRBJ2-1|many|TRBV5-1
CASSLAYAGSYNEQFF
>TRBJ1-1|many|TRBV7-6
CASSSGQGSEAFF
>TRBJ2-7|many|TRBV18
CASSQGYEQYF
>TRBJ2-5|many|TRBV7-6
CASTLSGARETQYF
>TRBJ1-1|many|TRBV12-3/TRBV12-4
CASSIQANTEAFF
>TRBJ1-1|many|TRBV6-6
CASSPGQLEAFF